Listed below are T cell receptor beta chains from one sample, sequenced in a study of T cell changes during pregnancy in multiple sclerosis. Libraries were prepared by immunoSEQ multiplex PCR; TCRdb keeps only in-frame clonotypes and omits some of them. The sample consists of tens of thousands of clones, over 85% of them appearing once. Sequencing used peripheral blood, obtained in the second trimester of pregnancy. These receptors were taken from a female donor in good health, enrolled as a control in a pregnancy study. The conserved cysteine and the conserved F or W are not part of the CDR3 here. The order of the fields is J gene, V gene, CDR3 protein.

>TRBJ1-2|TRBV19
ASRIDGAGYGYT
>TRBJ1-2|TRBV4-1
ASSQDEWDTYYGYT
>TRBJ2-5|TRBV7-3
ASSLGGSQETQY
>TRBJ1-2|TRBV5-4
ASSLGSLGYT
>TRBJ1-2|TRBV28
ASSLLTGGAFEYGYT
>TRBJ1-2|TRBV4-3
ASSTGTDSLANYGYT
>TRBJ2-2|TRBV30
AWSATANTGELF
>TRBJ2-3|TRBV7-2
ASSPRTSGTDTQY
>TRBJ2-3|TRBV18
ASSPSQDTQY
>TRBJ2-5|TRBV4-3
ASSQALSRGLETQY
>TRBJ2-7|TRBV27
ASSFTLGSYEQY
>TRBJ1-2|TRBV29-1
SVESGKVGYT
>TRBJ1-5|TRBV30
AWSGGYNQPQH
>TRBJ2-3|TRBV4-3
ASSQVAERGITDTQY
>TRBJ2-5|TRBV7-2
ASSPDRVQETQY
>TRBJ2-7|TRBV7-9
ASSSTGTGNSYEQY
>TRBJ1-5|TRBV6-6
ASSRNRGSNQPQH
>TRBJ1-1|TRBV5-4
ASSSPAGTGPNTEAF
>TRBJ1-5|TRBV4-3
ASSLAASNQPQH
>TRBJ2-3|TRBV9
ASSVGASSSTDTQY
>TRBJ2-7|TRBV27
ASSSPGETRVHEQY
>TRBJ2-1|TRBV9
ASSVAAAGGRVNEQF
>TRBJ2-7|TRBV4-3
ASSQEWGGYEQY
>TRBJ1-2|TRBV5-3
ARSLTPNYGYT
>TRBJ2-7|TRBV2
ASKQPGERLSEQY
>TRBJ1-2|TRBV5-4
ASRSPGGAYGYT
>TRBJ1-2|TRBV2
ASSEERTGYT
>TRBJ1-6|TRBV5-6
ASNRQGFDNSPLH
>TRBJ2-1|TRBV5-1
ASSLSSGGANEQF
>TRBJ2-1|TRBV5-1
ASSWNPQRGGSDEQF
>TRBJ2-7|TRBV14
ASSQGARDYEQY
>TRBJ1-2|TRBV6-1
ASRGTGVNYGYT
>TRBJ1-5|TRBV7-2
ASSLFSGISGNQPQH
>TRBJ1-5|TRBV7-2
ASSPQGVGNQPQH
>TRBJ2-7|TRBV20-1
SAPLPLGQY
>TRBJ1-1|TRBV10-3
AISEPPGQRAF
>TRBJ2-7|TRBV7-7
ASSPEGAPSYEQY
>TRBJ1-5|TRBV28
ASSQGARPQH
>TRBJ1-1|TRBV15
ATSRATARVTEAF
>TRBJ2-2|TRBV4-2
ASSQDWGDTGELF
>TRBJ2-1|TRBV9
ASSVQGASYNEQF
>TRBJ2-1|TRBV29-1
SVEARRTSLSYNEQF
>TRBJ2-7|TRBV18
ASSPGQGVYEQY
>TRBJ2-7|TRBV11-2
ASSSGTGSEQY
>TRBJ2-3|TRBV27
ASSLLVGGAKTDTQY
>TRBJ2-3|TRBV7-3
ASSLRTGTDTQY
>TRBJ1-2|TRBV18
ASSPTRDYGYT
>TRBJ1-2|TRBV11-2
ASSLTAGNGYT
>TRBJ2-2|TRBV18
ASSPRRNTGELF
>TRBJ1-3|TRBV9
ASSGLSGSSGNTIY